This TCR beta chain was observed in a study of T cells in Graves' hyperthyroidism and ophthalmopathy. The CDR3 runs 14 residues. V shed 7 bases and J 5 bases; nucleotides not matched to a gene: 10. Per the germline V gene, CDR1 is MDHEN and CDR2 is SYDVKM. Amplification targeted TCR beta CDR3 regions from RNA transcripts. HTBI primers were the set used in a first-round RT-PCR of the TCR CDR3. Via MiXCR, TCRdb re-called the multiplex PCR reads, giving one row per CDR3 protein. The top ten clones hold more than 6% of a sample with around 600,000 distinct CDR3 sequences, approximately 14% of them seen once. There are many counts of this clonotype. Active moderate-to-severe ophthalmopathy, Clinical Activity Score at least 3, NOSPECS at least 4, under 3 months' duration. Those patients with uncontrolled infection, other autoimmune disease, pregnancy or lactation were excluded.

The sequence was obtained from a woman in her late teens or twenties with Graves' ophthalmopathy. Sequencing was performed on blood. The gene calls are TRBV28 and TRBJ2-7, with TRBD1 identical over 8 bases. CDR3: CASIGNRGMDEQYF. DNA for the CDR3: TGTGCCAGCATCGGTAACAGGGGGATGGACGAGCAGTACTTC. The whole variable domain, filled in from reference TRBV28 and TRBJ2-7, reads DVKVTQSSRYLVKRTGEKVFLECVQDMDHENMFWYRQDPGLGLRLIYFSYDVKMKEKGDIPEGYSVSREKKERFSLILESASTNQTSMYLCASIGNRGMDEQYFGPGTRLTVT.